This T cell receptor beta chain was retrieved from a study of tumor and adjacent non-tumor tissue in lung cancer (dated 2018 in TCRdb). Background for the entire study: Of the cohort, 11 to 12 patients had adenocarcinoma, 2 had squamous cell carcinoma and 1 had small cell lung cancer. The 15 enrolled patients, of whom some 10 were men and 5 were women, were aged roughly 30 to 80 years and were diagnosed with TNM stage I to III disease. A total of 95 million to 150 million productive TCRbeta reads were generated by sequencing, corresponding to an average of approximately 4.5 million reads per sample. Using bulk TCRbeta repertoires from around 15 lung cancer patients, the study set lung tumor tissue side by side with matched distant non-tumor lung tissue. For each patient, one tumor sample and one normal lung sample were taken, giving thirty paired specimens that underwent TCRbeta CDR3 sequencing. Here is what the overall study found, with its caveats: Because peripheral blood was not sequenced, the blood TCRbeta repertoires of the lung cancer patients in the study went unexamined. Tumor tissue showed significantly greater TCR diversity (inverse Simpson) than normal lung tissue (roughly 430 vs 170, P = 0.0075, Mann-Whitney U test). TCR diversity was significantly higher in younger patients, and higher tumor TCR diversity was associated with shorter overall and disease-free survival. With only around 15 patients in the cohort, the authors noted that larger samples and more detailed clinical data are needed. The top 100 clones made up a significantly larger cumulative share of the repertoire in normal lung than in tumor tissue. The methods do not name the sequencing platform or mention unique molecular identifiers.

A word on this clonotype: Its antigen target is currently unknown. At one end the junction does not follow the germline gene, possibly because of a read error.

Library preparation employed multiplex PCR. TCRdb lists the instrument as Illumina HiSeq 2500. TCRbeta libraries were built by three rounds of nested PCR using primers (Table S4), following protocols modified from ARM-PCR. Before sequencing, PCR products of 200-500 bp were excised from the gel and purified with the QIAquick gel extraction kit. Concerning the study's data processing: Reads were cleaned using Trimmomatic, were merged into complete CDR3 sequences using FLASH, and were assigned to V(D)J germline segments using MiTCR. VDJtools was used to compute clonal diversity as the inverse Simpson's index. In-frame sequences without a premature stop codon were defined as productive reads. TCRdb's own reprocessing of the public reads used fastp at Q25 and MiXCR and kept productive beta chains. A single entry per CDR3 protein holds the most common genes and DNA from its merged rows. The V and J calls here are based on TCRdb, not the publication. For this sample there are under 85,000 distinct CDR3 sequences; 76% appear just once. The top ten clonotypes cover around 43% of the sample.

RNA was isolated from bulk unsorted tissue, and RNA quality was assessed with a NanoDrop ND-1000 and an Agilent 2100. The normal lung samples consisted of distant non-tumor tissue collected more than 3 cm from the tumor edge. The donors were newly diagnosed lung cancer patients admitted for thoracic surgery in China from August to November 2014 who had not received prior chemotherapy. Patients who had received previous radiotherapy or chemotherapy, or who had another concurrent cancer, were excluded from the study. Pieces of surgical tissue measuring roughly 1-2 cm3 were kept in RNAlater solution and stored at -80 degrees C until use. From its cysteine to its phenylalanine, the CDR3 spans 15 amino acids. Just CDR3 DNA is preserved here, 45 bases in frame from base 1. Sequences LGHNA (CDR1) and YSLEER (CDR2) are obtained from the germline V gene.

Recombination connected TRBV4-3 to TRBJ2-1; a stretch of 7 junction bases matches TRBD2. Sample: distant non-tumor lung tissue. This receptor was identified in a man in his sixties or seventies with non-small cell lung cancer. The nucleotides read TGCGCCAGCAGCCACAGACTAGCAGATTACAATGTACAGTTTTTC. It translates as CASSHRLADYNVQFF.